A single sample gave rise to the 11 T cell receptor beta chains below, sequenced in a study of T cells in Graves' hyperthyroidism and ophthalmopathy. RNA transcripts served as the template for amplifying TCR beta CDR3 regions. The HTBI primer set served for first-round RT-PCR of the TCR CDR3. TCRdb analysed the multiplex PCR reads with MiXCR anew, one entry per CDR3 protein. The top ten clones hold over 3.5% of a sample with about 610,000 distinct CDR3 sequences, roughly 15% of them seen once. Sample: blood. These TCRs come from a middle-aged woman with Graves' ophthalmopathy.

The chain recombines TRBV6-1 with TRBJ2-2, with 10 bases that match TRBD2. The CDR3 covers 17 residues. V gave up 7 bases and J gave up 4 bases; unmatched junction bases: 12. The germline CDR1 and CDR2 sequences are MNHNS and SASEGT. CDR3 sequence (DNA): TGTGCCAGCACCCGAACCACTAGCGGGATGAGCACCGGGGAGCTGTTTTTT. It yields the protein CASTRTTSGMSTGELFF.

At least ten counts were recorded for this clonotype. V usage is TRBV6-5 and J usage is TRBJ1-1; D perhaps matches TRBD1 (5 bases). The germline CDR1 and CDR2 sequences are MNHEY and SVGAGI. CDR3 size: 14 residues. Trimming pared 7 bases from V and 0 bases from J, leaving 12 bases between. The CDR3 sequence is CASTLGEMNTEAFF. CDR3 in DNA: TGTGCCAGCACCCTGGGGGAGATGAACACTGAAGCTTTCTTT.

This clonotype occurred many times. The chain carries TRBV7-9 and TRBJ1-1; 9 positions agree with TRBD1. CDR3 length: 14 residues. In germline, CDR1 is SEHNR, CDR2 FQNEAQ (reference sequence). V shed 5 bases and J 3 bases; nucleotides not matched to a gene: 4. The DNA of the CDR3 is TGTGCCAGCAGCCGACGGACAGGGGACACTGAAGCTTTCTTT. Translation: CASSRRTGDTEAFF.

This clonotype was detected only a few times. This rearrangement joins TRBV6-5 to TRBJ2-2; D assignment may be TRBD1 or TRBD2 (6 bases each). Trimming shortened V by 1 base and J by 6 bases, and 12 bases separated the two germline ends. The CDR3 is 15 residues long. CDR1 and CDR2 from the germline V gene are MNHEY and SVGAGI. CDR3 residues: CASSYLTGGPGELFF. CDR3 DNA sequence: TGTGCCAGCAGTTACTTAACTGGGGGGCCCGGGGAGCTGTTTTTT.

In this sample, this clonotype turned up a few times. This chain connects TRBV5-1 to TRBJ2-2; no definite D call. Germline CDR1 reads SGHRS; CDR2 reads YFSETQ. V dropped 3 bases and J dropped 7 bases, with 16 bases sitting between them. This CDR3 contains 15 residues. The DNA of the CDR3 is TGCGCCAGCAGCTCAGATTCCCTTGGGATCGGGGAGCTGTTTTTT. Amino acid sequence: CASSSDSLGIGELFF.

The chain recombines TRBV28 with TRBJ2-7; 9 bases map to TRBD1. The CDR3 runs to 15 residues. Germline values: CDR1 MDHEN, CDR2 SYDVKM. Trimming at V came to 3 bases and at J to 5 bases, leaving 8 bases not matched to a gene. The CDR3, as DNA: TGTGCCAGCAGTTTCCCTGGGACAGGGTTCGACGAGCAGTACTTC. Translated, it gives CASSFPGTGFDEQYF.

This clonotype showed up many times. V usage is TRBV5-1 and J usage is TRBJ2-2; TRBD2 is a possible D gene (6 bases). The germline V gene has CDR1 SGHRS and CDR2 YFSETQ. CDR3 length: 15 residues. Between the trimmed V and J ends, which lost 2 bases and 1 base, there was a span of 9 bases. The CDR3 reads CASSFSGENTGELFF. The CDR3 region has the DNA TGCGCCAGCAGCTTTTCGGGAGAGAACACCGGGGAGCTGTTTTTT.

This clonotype was seen repeatedly, ten times or more. The rearrangement uses TRBV6-4 and TRBJ2-2; 10 positions match TRBD1. CDR1 is MRHNA and CDR2 is SNTAGT in the germline V gene. The CDR3 runs 17 residues. The V gene end was trimmed by 6 bases and the J gene end by 5 bases; junction bases not matched to a gene: 12. The CDR3 DNA sequence: TGTGCCAGCAGCGCAGGACAGGGGGTGTACGGAACCGGGGAGCTGTTTTTT. Amino acid sequence: CASSAGQGVYGTGELFF.

The chain uses TRBV3-1 and TRBJ1-5; 10 bases align to TRBD1. The CDR3 runs to 16 residues. The V segment lost 4 bases and the J segment 7 bases; nucleotides outside the gene matches: 10. Germline CDR1 LGHDT, CDR2 YNNKEL (reference sequence). DNA of the CDR3: TGTGCCAGCAGCCTAGAGATGGACAGGGGGGGACAGCCCCAGCATTTT. This codes for CASSLEMDRGGQPQHF.

This clonotype has at least ten counts. The rearrangement uses TRBV6-1 and TRBJ1-5; D unresolved. Germline V gives CDR1 MNHNS, CDR2 SASEGT. Deletions cut 4 bases from V and 0 bases from J, with 7 bases between. The CDR3 sequence is 14 residues long. CDR3 bases: TGTGCCAGCAGTGGCCTAAATAGCAATCAGCCCCAGCATTTT. The encoded protein is CASSGLNSNQPQHF.

This clonotype has just a few counts. The chain carries TRBV7-9 and TRBJ2-5; the match to TRBD2 covers 9 bases. The CDR3 runs 15 residues. With V trimmed by 10 bases and J by 5 bases, 14 bases remained unmatched. CDR1 is SEHNR, CDR2 FQNEAQ, per germline (reference sequence). The CDR3 DNA is TGTGCCATAAGATCCGGGGCTAGCGGGACCGAGACCCAGTACTTC. Protein sequence: CAIRSGASGTETQYF.